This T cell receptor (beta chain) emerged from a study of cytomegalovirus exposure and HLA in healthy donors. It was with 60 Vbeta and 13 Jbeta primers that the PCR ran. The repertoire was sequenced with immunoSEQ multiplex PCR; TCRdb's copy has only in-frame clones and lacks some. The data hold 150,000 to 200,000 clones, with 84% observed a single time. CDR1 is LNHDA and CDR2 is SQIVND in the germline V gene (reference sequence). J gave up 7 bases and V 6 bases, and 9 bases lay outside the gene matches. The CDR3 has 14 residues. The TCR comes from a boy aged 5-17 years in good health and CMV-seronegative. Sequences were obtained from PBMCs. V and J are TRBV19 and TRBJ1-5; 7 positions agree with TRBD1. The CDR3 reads CASSTTGAGQPQHF. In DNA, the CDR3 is TGTGCCAGTAGCACTACAGGGGCAGGACAGCCCCAGCATTTT.